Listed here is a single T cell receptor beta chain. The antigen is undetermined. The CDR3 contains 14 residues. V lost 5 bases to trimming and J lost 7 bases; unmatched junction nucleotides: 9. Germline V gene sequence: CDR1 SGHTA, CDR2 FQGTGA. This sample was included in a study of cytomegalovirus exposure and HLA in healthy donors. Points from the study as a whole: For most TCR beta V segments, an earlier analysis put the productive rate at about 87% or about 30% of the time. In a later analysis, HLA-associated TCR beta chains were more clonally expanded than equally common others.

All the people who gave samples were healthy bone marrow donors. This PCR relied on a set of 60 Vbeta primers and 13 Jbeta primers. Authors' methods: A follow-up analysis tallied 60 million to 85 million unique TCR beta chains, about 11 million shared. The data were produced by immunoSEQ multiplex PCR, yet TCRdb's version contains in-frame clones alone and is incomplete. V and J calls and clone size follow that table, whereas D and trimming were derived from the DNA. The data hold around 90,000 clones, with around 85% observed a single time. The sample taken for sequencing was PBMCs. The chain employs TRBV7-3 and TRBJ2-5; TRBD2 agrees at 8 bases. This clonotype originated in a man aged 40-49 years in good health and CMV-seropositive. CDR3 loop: CASSLSGEQGTQYF. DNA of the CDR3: TGTGCCAGCAGCCTTAGCGGGGAGCAGGGGACCCAGTACTTC.